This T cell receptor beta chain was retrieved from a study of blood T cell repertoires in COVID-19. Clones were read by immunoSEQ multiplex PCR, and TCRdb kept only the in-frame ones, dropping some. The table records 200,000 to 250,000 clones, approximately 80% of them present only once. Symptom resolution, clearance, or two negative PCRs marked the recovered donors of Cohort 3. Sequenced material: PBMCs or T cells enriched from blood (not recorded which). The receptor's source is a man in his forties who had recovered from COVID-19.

CDR3: CASNRGRGDDEAFF. CDR3 coding DNA: TGTGCCAGCAATCGAGGCAGGGGGGATGATGAAGCTTTCTTT. The chain employs TRBV2 and TRBJ1-1; 7 bases fit TRBD1. V lost 7 bases to trimming and J lost 7 bases; unmatched junction nucleotides: 12. This CDR3 is built from 14 residues. Germline V lookup: CDR1 SNHLY, CDR2 FYNNEI. Filled out from reference TRBV2 and TRBJ1-1, the complete variable domain reads EPEVTQTPSHQVTQMGQEVILRCVPISNHLYFYWYRQILGQKVEFLVSFYNNEISEKSEIFDDQFSVERPDGSNFTLKIRSTKLEDSAMYFCASNRGRGDDEAFFGQGTRLTVV.